These 4 T cell receptor beta chains were sequenced from one sample in a study of blood T cell repertoires in COVID-19. The protocol was immunoSEQ multiplex PCR, while the TCRdb copy is restricted to in-frame clones and leaves out a portion. The sample lists tens of thousands of clones, about 90% occurring once. Material: peripheral blood. All receptors derive from a man aged 50 to 59 with COVID-19, enrolled during active disease.

V and J are TRBV5-8 and TRBJ1-1, with 8 bases fitting TRBD1. Losses at the gene ends were 4 bases for V and 8 bases for J; bases not matched to a gene: 10. There are 14 residues in the CDR3. The germline CDR1 and CDR2 sequences are SGHTS and YDEGEE. In DNA, the CDR3 is TGTGCCAGCAGCGGCCGGGACAGGCGCTACGAAGCTTTCTTT. It yields the protein CASSGRDRRYEAFF.

The rearrangement links TRBV28 to TRBJ1-2, with TRBD1 matching 10 bases. Unmatched junction bases numbered 6, after V lost 4 bases and J lost 4 bases. This CDR3 region has 15 residues. CDR1 MDHEN and CDR2 SYDVKM come from the germline V gene. CDR3 in DNA: TGTGCCAGCAGTTCCGGGACAGGGGACCTCTATGGCTACACCTTC. This encodes CASSSGTGDLYGYTF.

This chain links TRBV5-8 with TRBJ2-5; 10 bases align to TRBD2. The CDR3 spans 15 residues. The ends lost 2 bases at V and 3 bases at J; junction bases unmatched: 4. Germline V gives CDR1 SGHTS, CDR2 YDEGEE. The CDR3, as DNA: TGTGCCAGCAGCTTCCGGACTAGCGGTAAAGAGACCCAGTACTTC. It translates to CASSFRTSGKETQYF.

The CDR3 DNA is TGCGCCAGCAGCCTAGAGGACTCTTCCTACGAGCAGTACTTC. Translation: CASSLEDSSYEQYF. This chain uses TRBV4-3 with TRBJ2-7, with D possibly being TRBD2 (5 bases). The CDR3 sequence is 14 residues long. Trimming pared 4 bases from V and 1 base from J, leaving 11 bases between. Germline CDR1 and CDR2: LGHNA and YSLEER.